This TCR beta chain was obtained from a study of T cell responses to AZD1222 COVID-19 vaccine. Study-level findings and limits: Nearly half of spike-specific TCRs reportedly target unmutated variant regions. When two AZD1222 doses had been given, Spike-specific TCR breadth and depth rose. Most donors were white British, females outnumbered males, and clonal diversity was possibly underestimated. Mapped onto spike, vaccine-associated CD4 TCRs spanned it and were dominant at 160-218 and 743-854.

As concerns this clone: Its target is not known.

Method: immunoSEQ multiplex PCR; TCRdb's copy keeps in-frame clones and lacks some. The repertoire holds some 170,000 clones, about 92% seen once, with roughly 0.98% in the top ten. The clonotype comes from an adult who received the AZD1222 COVID-19 vaccine. The sample was peripheral blood, taken 28 days after the second AZD1222 dose.

Here the CDR3 reads CASSHTGQVDNEQFF. The DNA for the CDR3 is TGCGCCAGCAGCCATACGGGACAAGTCGACAATGAGCAGTTCTTC. V gene TRBV4-1 combines with J gene TRBJ2-1, with D possibly TRBD1 on 6 matching bases. Germline V gene sequence: CDR1 MGHRA, CDR2 YSYEKL. CDR3 length: 15 amino acids. V was cut by 3 bases and J by 5 bases, with 14 bases left in between.